This is a list of T cell receptor beta chains from one sample in a study of T cell responses to AZD1222 COVID-19 vaccine. The data were produced by immunoSEQ multiplex PCR, yet TCRdb's version contains in-frame clones alone and is incomplete. The sample holds some 82,000 clones, more than 80% seen once. The sequenced sample was peripheral blood, obtained on day 0 of AZD1222 vaccination. The receptors stem from an adult in good health. The CDR3 runs from the conserved cysteine through the conserved F or W. The order of the fields is clone size, D gene, V gene, J gene, CDR3 DNA, CDR3 protein. The D gene is left open where the match is weak. For some rows the clone size is stated as once, few or many, or as a class when expanded; others skip it.

-	TRBD2	TRBV15	TRBJ2-7	TGTGCCACCCGGGGGGGATCCTACGAGCAGTACTTC	CATRGGSYEQYF
once	-	TRBV5-6	TRBJ1-4	TGTGCCAGCAGCTTGATAGGGATGGGTGGAACTAATGAAAAACTGTTTTTT	CASSLIGMGGTNEKLFF
-	-	TRBV30	TRBJ1-2	TGTGCCTGGAGGTGGGGGAATTCTAACTATGGCTACACCTTC	CAWRWGNSNYGYTF
-	-	TRBV3-1/TRBV3-2	TRBJ1-1	TGTGCCAGCAGTTCCAGGAGGGCTGAAGCTTTCTTT	CASSSRRAEAFF
-	TRBD1	TRBV7-3	TRBJ1-5	TGTGCCAGCAGCTTACTGGGACAGGGTACGGGTCAGCCCCAGCATTTT	CASSLLGQGTGQPQHF
-	TRBD2	TRBV6-2/TRBV6-3	TRBJ2-1	TGTGCCAGCAGTTACCGGGCCGGGACTAGCGGGGTCAATGAGCAGTTCTTC	CASSYRAGTSGVNEQFF
few	-	TRBV7-2	TRBJ2-3	TGTGCCAGCAGCTTAGTGGGGCCGGGGAAAGATACGCAGTATTTT	CASSLVGPGKDTQYF
-	-	TRBV7-9	TRBJ1-3	TGTGCCAGCAGCATTCAGCGGTACTCTGGAAACACCATATATTTT	CASSIQRYSGNTIYF
-	-	TRBV3-1/TRBV3-2	TRBJ1-4	TGTGCCAGCAGCCGTCTAACTAATGAAAAACTGTTTTTT	CASSRLTNEKLFF
once	-	TRBV6-5	TRBJ1-5	TGTGCCATAGAGGAGGAAAAGGGCAATCAGCCCCAGCATTTT	CAIEEEKGNQPQHF
-	TRBD2	TRBV29-1	TRBJ2-7	TGCAGCGTAGAAGGGAGGGGCAGGTCGGGAGGCGAGCAGTACTTC	CSVEGRGRSGGEQYF
-	TRBD1	TRBV7-8	TRBJ1-1	TGTGCCAGCAGCGTAGACAGGGGGCAGACTGAAGCTTTCTTT	CASSVDRGQTEAFF
-	-	TRBV30	TRBJ2-7	TGTGCCTGGAACTCTGGCTTAACCTACGAGCAGTACTTC	CAWNSGLTYEQYF
-	-	TRBV6-5	TRBJ2-2	TGTGCCAGCAGTTGGGGGGAGCTGTTTTTT	CASSWGELFF
-	-	TRBV2	TRBJ1-3	TGTGCCAGCAATTATTTAGGAGGAAACGCCATATATTTT	CASNYLGGNAIYF
-	TRBD2	TRBV7-2	TRBJ2-1	TGTGCCAGCAGCTTAGGTCGGGGGGGAGCGGGGGAGTCCTACAATGAGCAGTTCTTC	CASSLGRGGAGESYNEQFF
-	TRBD1	TRBV30	TRBJ1-5	TGTGCCTGGAGTGTACGACAGGGAGTGGTTCAGCCCCAGCATTTT	CAWSVRQGVVQPQHF
-	-	TRBV18	TRBJ1-1	TGTGCCAGCTCACCAACGGCAGGCGAGGGGAACACTGAAGCTTTCTTT	CASSPTAGEGNTEAFF
-	-	TRBV6-2/TRBV6-3	TRBJ1-3	TGTGCCAGCAGTTCTACAGCTATCGGAAACACCATATATTTT	CASSSTAIGNTIYF
once	-	TRBV2	TRBJ2-2	TGTGCCAGCAGTGAAAGGGCTTTAGGGGAGCTGTTTTTT	CASSERALGELFF
-	-	TRBV28	TRBJ1-1	TGTGCCAGCAGTGACCCCACGGATCGCCATGAAGCTTTCTTT	CASSDPTDRHEAFF
-	TRBD2	TRBV6-6	TRBJ2-3	TGTGCCAGCAGTCCCCGGACTAGCGAGGACACAGATACGCAGTATTTT	CASSPRTSEDTDTQYF
-	-	TRBV7-6	TRBJ2-5	TGTGCCAGCAGCTTAGGATCCCTGTACCAAGAGACCCAGTACTTC	CASSLGSLYQETQYF
-	-	TRBV11-3	TRBJ1-1	TGTGCCAGCAGCTTAGGAGGATGGCCCCAAGCTTTCTTT	CASSLGGWPQAFF
-	-	TRBV29-1	TRBJ2-4	TGCAGCGTTGGAGTTCTGGGCCTCGCAGGAGGGCGCAAAAACATTCAGTACTTC	CSVGVLGLAGGRKNIQYF
-	-	TRBV4-3	TRBJ1-2	TGCGCCAGCAGCCAAGATAGGTCGGAGAAGCGGGGCTACACCTTC	CASSQDRSEKRGYTF
-	-	TRBV5-1	TRBJ1-1	TGCGCCAGCAGCTTGGTCGCAGGGGCCATGAACACTGAAGCTTTCTTT	CASSLVAGAMNTEAFF
-	TRBD1	TRBV10-3	TRBJ1-1	TGTGCCATCCAGGGACAGGGTCGGTACACTGAAGCTTTCTTT	CAIQGQGRYTEAFF
once	TRBD1	TRBV5-1	TRBJ1-2	TGCGCCAGCAGCTGGGGGACAGATGCTACCGGCTACACCTTC	CASSWGTDATGYTF
-	-	TRBV7-9	TRBJ1-4	TGTGCCAGCAGCCCAAGAAGTGAAAAACTGTTTTTT	CASSPRSEKLFF
-	-	TRBV7-8	TRBJ1-4	TGTGCCAGGAAGGGAGCACCTAATGAAAAACTGTTTTTT	CARKGAPNEKLFF
-	-	TRBV27	TRBJ2-2	TGTGCCAGCAGTTTAAGGGGGGGCAGTACCGGGGAGCTGTTTTTT	CASSLRGGSTGELFF
-	-	TRBV2	TRBJ2-1	TGTGCCAGCAGTCCCAGAGGGACCTACAATGAGCAGTTCTTC	CASSPRGTYNEQFF
-	-	TRBV5-1	TRBJ1-2	TGCGCCAGCAGCTTGATAGGGGCAGACTATGGCTACACCTTC	CASSLIGADYGYTF
-	-	TRBV5-1	TRBJ1-4	TGCGCCAGCTCGTGGGGGCCAAAAGATGCGCTGTTTTTT	CASSWGPKDALFF
-	TRBD2	TRBV6-5	TRBJ2-1	TGTGCCAGCAGCAACGGGGGGACTAGGGCTAATGAGCAGTTCTTC	CASSNGGTRANEQFF
-	-	TRBV7-3	TRBJ2-5	TGTGCCAGCAGCTTCGGGGGAGTAGAGACCCAGTACTTC	CASSFGGVETQYF
-	-	TRBV18	TRBJ1-5	TGTGCCAGCTCACCTGCGGTGGGGAGCAATCAGCCCCAGCATTTT	CASSPAVGSNQPQHF
-	TRBD1	TRBV14	TRBJ1-3	TGTGCCAGCAGCCAAGGGACAGGGATTGGAAACACCATATATTTT	CASSQGTGIGNTIYF
-	TRBD2	TRBV4-2	TRBJ2-5	TGTGCCAGCAGCCAAGAGCGGGGGGGCCAAGAGACCCAGTACTTC	CASSQERGGQETQYF
-	-	TRBV7-2	TRBJ1-1	TGTGCCAGCAGCTTAGGGGTAAAAGCTTTCTTT	CASSLGVKAFF
-	-	TRBV25-1	TRBJ1-2	TGTGCCAGCAGTGAGAGGACAGACTATGGCTACACCTTC	CASSERTDYGYTF
-	-	TRBV11-3	TRBJ2-7	TGTGCCAGCAGCTTAGATACACGACTAGACACCCCGGGGGTCTACGAGCAGTACTTC	CASSLDTRLDTPGVYEQYF
-	-	TRBV5-1	TRBJ2-3	TGCGCCAGCCAACAGGGGGGGACAGATACGCAGTATTTT	CASQQGGTDTQYF
-	TRBD1	TRBV20-1	TRBJ1-1	TGCAGTGCACAGGGGGACACTGAAGCTTTCTTT	CSAQGDTEAFF
-	TRBD1	TRBV7-9	TRBJ1-5	TGTGCCAGCAGCTTATCGGACAGGGCGAATCAGCCCCAGCATTTT	CASSLSDRANQPQHF